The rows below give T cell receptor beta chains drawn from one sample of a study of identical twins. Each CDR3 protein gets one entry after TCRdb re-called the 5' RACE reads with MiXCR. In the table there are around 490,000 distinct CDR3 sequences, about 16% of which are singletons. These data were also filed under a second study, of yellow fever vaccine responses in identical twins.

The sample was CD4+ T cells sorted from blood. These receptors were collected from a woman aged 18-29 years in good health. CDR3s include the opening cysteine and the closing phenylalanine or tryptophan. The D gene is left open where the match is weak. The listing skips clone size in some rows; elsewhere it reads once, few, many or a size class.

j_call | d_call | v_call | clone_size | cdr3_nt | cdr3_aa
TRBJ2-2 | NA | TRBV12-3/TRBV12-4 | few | TGTGCCACTAGGGACTCACCGAACACCGGGGAGCTGTTTTTT | CATRDSPNTGELFF
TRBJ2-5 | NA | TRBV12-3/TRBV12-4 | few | TGTGCCAGCAGGACACAGACGTACCAAGAGACCCAGTACTTC | CASRTQTYQETQYF
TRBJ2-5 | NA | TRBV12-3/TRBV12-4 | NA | TGTGCCAGCAGTTTAAAAGGGACAGAGACCCAGTACTTC | CASSLKGTETQYF
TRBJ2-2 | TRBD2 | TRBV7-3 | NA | TGTGCCAGCAGCTCTGGCGGGAGTCGTCGCACCGGGGAGCTGTTTTTT | CASSSGGSRRTGELFF
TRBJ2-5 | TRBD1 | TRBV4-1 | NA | TGCGCCAGCAGCCAAGATAAAATGATGGGACAGATACAAGAGACCCAGTACTTC | CASSQDKMMGQIQETQYF
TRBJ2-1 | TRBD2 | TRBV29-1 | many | TGCAGCGTTGACGGGACTAGCGGGGGGGCCTACAATGAGCAGTTCTTC | CSVDGTSGGAYNEQFF
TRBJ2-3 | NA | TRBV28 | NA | TGTGCCGGCAGTCCATGGACAGTAAGCACAGATACGCAGTATTTT | CAGSPWTVSTDTQYF
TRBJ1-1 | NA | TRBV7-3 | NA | TGTGCCAGCAGCACTCAGGGGAAAGGGAGAACTGAAGCTTTCTTT | CASSTQGKGRTEAFF
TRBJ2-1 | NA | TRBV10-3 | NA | TGTGCCATCAGTGGGACCAATGAGCAGTTCTTC | CAISGTNEQFF
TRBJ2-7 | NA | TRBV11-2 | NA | TGTGCCAGCAGCCCCCCACGACTGACGTCCTACGAGCAGTACTTC | CASSPPRLTSYEQYF
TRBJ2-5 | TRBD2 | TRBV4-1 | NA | TGCGCCAGCAGCCAAGATCAAGCGGGAAGTGGAGAGACCCAGTACTTC | CASSQDQAGSGETQYF
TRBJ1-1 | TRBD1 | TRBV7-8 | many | TGTGCCAGCAGCCCGTGGGACAGGGGGACTGAAGCTTTCTTT | CASSPWDRGTEAFF
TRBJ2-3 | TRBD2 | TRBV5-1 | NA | TGCGCCAGCAGCTACGCCTCTAGCGGGGGGGGAGGCACAGATACGCAGTATTTT | CASSYASSGGGGTDTQYF
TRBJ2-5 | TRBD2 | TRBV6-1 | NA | TGTGCCAGCAGGGCGGGAGGGCTGAAGACCCAGTACTTC | CASRAGGLKTQYF
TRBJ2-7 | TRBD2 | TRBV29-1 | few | TGCAGCGGTACTAGCGGGAGCCACGAGCAGTACTTC | CSGTSGSHEQYF
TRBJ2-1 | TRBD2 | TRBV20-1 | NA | TGCAGTGCTAGAGATCCTAGCGGGCACCACAATGAGCAGTTCTTC | CSARDPSGHHNEQFF
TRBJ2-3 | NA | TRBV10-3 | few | TGTGCCATCAGTTTTGGAGCGTCAGATACGCAGTATTTT | CAISFGASDTQYF
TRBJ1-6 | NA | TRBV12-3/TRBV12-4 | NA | TGTGCCAGCAGAGGGAGGGCCAGAGGGATCGGTAATTCACCCCTCCACTTT | CASRGRARGIGNSPLHF
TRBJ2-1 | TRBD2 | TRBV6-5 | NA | TGTGCCAGCAGTTACCGAGCGGGAGGGCCGGGAGAGCAGTTCTTC | CASSYRAGGPGEQFF
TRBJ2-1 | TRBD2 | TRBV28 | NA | TGTGCCAGCAGTTTATTCACTAGCGGGAAGAACAATGAGCAGTTCTTC | CASSLFTSGKNNEQFF
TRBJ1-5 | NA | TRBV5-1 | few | TGCGCCATACCGTCGAAACTAGGCGGCAATCAGCCCCAGCATTTT | CAIPSKLGGNQPQHF
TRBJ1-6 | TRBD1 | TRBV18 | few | TGTGCCAGCTCACCGGGACAGGGGGTGAATTCACCCCTCCACTTT | CASSPGQGVNSPLHF
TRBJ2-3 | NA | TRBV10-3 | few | TGTGCCATCAGTGAGTCGAGAACAGATACGCAGTATTTT | CAISESRTDTQYF
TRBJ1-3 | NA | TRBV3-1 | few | TGTGCCAGCAGCCAAGAGTTAATGACTGGAAACACCATATATTTT | CASSQELMTGNTIYF
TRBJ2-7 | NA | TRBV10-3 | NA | TGTGCCATCTCGGGAAGCTCCTACGAGCAGTACTTC | CAISGSSYEQYF
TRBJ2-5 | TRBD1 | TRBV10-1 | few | TGCGCCAGCAGCGGAATCCGGGACAGGGGATTTGAGACCCAGTACTTC | CASSGIRDRGFETQYF
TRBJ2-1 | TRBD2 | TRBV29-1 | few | TGCAGCACCCTTTTAGCGGGAGGGATCCTCTCCTACAATGAGCAGTTCTTC | CSTLLAGGILSYNEQFF
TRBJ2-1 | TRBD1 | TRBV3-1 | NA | TGTGCCAGCAGCCGTACAGGGGGCGCAGGCAATGAGCAGTTCTTC | CASSRTGGAGNEQFF
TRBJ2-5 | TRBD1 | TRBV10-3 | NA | TGTGCCATCAGTGACAGGGGGTCAGAGACCCAGTACTTC | CAISDRGSETQYF
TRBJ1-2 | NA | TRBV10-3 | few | TGTGCCATCAGTGAGGGTGGGAGCTACACCTTC | CAISEGGSYTF
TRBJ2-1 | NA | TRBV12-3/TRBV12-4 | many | TGTGCCAGCAGTTTGACAGAAGGAGGGAATGAGCAGTTCTTC | CASSLTEGGNEQFF
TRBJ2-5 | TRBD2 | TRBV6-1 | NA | TGTGCCAGCACCCAGTGGCGGGGGGGCCTTGAGACCCAGTACTTC | CASTQWRGGLETQYF
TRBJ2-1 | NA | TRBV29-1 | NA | TGCAGCGTGGCCGGCGGGACACCGCTCTACAATGAGCAGTTCTTC | CSVAGGTPLYNEQFF